This T cell receptor beta chain was profiled in a study of OX40 agonist ivuxolimab in advanced cancers. On the study more broadly: While on treatment, patients had intravenous ivuxolimab at 0.01 to 10 mg/kg every 2 weeks.

Study-wide findings and caveats: Both CD4+ and CD8+ T cell populations in blood had undergone clonal expansion by week 6 at 0.1 to 3.0 mg/kg. CD8+ T cells (on average) carried more expanded clones than CD4+ T cells.

Germline V lookup: CDR1 MNHNY, CDR2 SVGAGI (reference sequence). The CDR3 spans 14 residues. Trimming removed 2 bases from V and 3 bases from J, with 10 bases in between. Libraries were prepared by immunoSEQ multiplex PCR; TCRdb keeps only in-frame clonotypes and omits some of them. Of approximately 98,000 clones listed, roughly 90% are singletons. In regard to this clone: Its antigen is not identified.

This specimen was CD4+ or CD8+ T cells sorted from blood, taken in a trial of the OX40 agonist ivuxolimab. The receptor comes from an adult with an advanced solid tumor such as melanoma, head and neck, liver or kidney cancer. This chain joins TRBV6-6 and TRBJ1-2; D is undetermined. CDR3 sequence reads: CASSYTHQDYGYTF. CDR3 DNA sequence: TGTGCCAGCAGTTACACGCATCAGGACTATGGCTACACCTTC.